This T cell receptor (beta chain) was sequenced for a study of CD8+CD57+ T cells in acquired aplastic anemia. At the level of the study: On average, healthy donors gave about 11 million reads for CD4+ cells. Study-level points and caveats: Roughly 29 was the count of CD8+ CDR3 sequences that patients shared with controls.

V trimming: 0 bases; J trimming: 2 bases; junction bases outside the gene matches: 4. Germline V gene sequence: CDR1 LGHDT, CDR2 YNNKEL (reference sequence). CDR3 length: 16 residues. This clonotype was counted at least ten times. Its antigen remains unknown. Template material for TCR beta VDJ and CDR3 profiling consisted of genomic DNA. One entry per CDR3 protein, called by TCRdb with MiXCR from the reads. The table has approximately 380,000 distinct CDR3 sequences, about two thirds seen once. The chain joins TRBV3-1 to TRBJ2-5; the match to TRBD2 covers 9 bases. The clonotype comes from a human donor in good health, serving as a control. Sample: sorted CD4+, CD8+, or CD8+CD57+ T cells (not recorded which) from PBMCs. DNA for the CDR3: TGTGCCAGCAGCCAAGATAGCCTAGCGGGGCAAGAGACCCAGTACTTC. This codes for CASSQDSLAGQETQYF.